Listed below are T cell receptor beta chains from one sample, sequenced in a study of blood T cell repertoires in COVID-19. Assay: immunoSEQ multiplex PCR; the TCRdb copy retains only in-frame clones and omits some. The table lists 95,000 to 150,000 clones, around 74% of them singletons, with 4.5% to 6% in the top ten. Sequenced: peripheral blood. These receptors all stem from a man aged 80 or over with COVID-19, enrolled during active disease. CDR3s include the opening cysteine and the closing phenylalanine or tryptophan. D genes are given only for firm matches. Not every row has a clone size; where given, it reads once, few, many or a size class.

once	TRBV28	TRBJ2-1	-	TGTGCCAGCAGTCCCCCCACGGGGGGCGGGATAATAAATGAGCAGTTCTTC	CASSPPTGGGIINEQFF
-	TRBV5-1	TRBJ2-1	TRBD2	TGCGCCAGCAGCTTGGGAACGGGAGGGCCCTTGAATGAGCAGTTCTTC	CASSLGTGGPLNEQFF
-	TRBV27	TRBJ2-1	TRBD2	TGTGCCAGCACTCTCCAGGGACTAGCGGGAGGCGAGCAGTTCTTC	CASTLQGLAGGEQFF
-	TRBV5-4	TRBJ2-5	TRBD1	TGTGCCAGCAGCTCCCGGACAGGGAAAGAGACCCAGTACTTC	CASSSRTGKETQYF
-	TRBV2	TRBJ2-1	-	TGTGCCAGCAGTTGGCAGGAGCTCGCGGGGAATGAGCAGTTCTTC	CASSWQELAGNEQFF
-	TRBV2	TRBJ2-7	TRBD1	TGTGCCAGCAGCTACGGACAGGGAATATCCTACGAGCAGTACTTC	CASSYGQGISYEQYF
-	TRBV7-8	TRBJ2-1	TRBD2	TGTTCAACAGGGAGACTAGCGGGAGGGGGTTACAATGAGCAGTTCTTC	CSTGRLAGGGYNEQFF
-	TRBV2	TRBJ2-7	-	TGTGCCAGCAGGGAGGGCACGGGCCCGGGCGAGCAGTACTTC	CASREGTGPGEQYF
-	TRBV6-5	TRBJ1-6	TRBD1	TGTGCCAGCAGTCATCGGACAGGGGACTATTCCCCCCTCCACTTT	CASSHRTGDYSPLHF
-	TRBV7-3	TRBJ2-1	-	TGTGCCAGCAGCTTAATATCCCACAATGAGCAGTTCTTC	CASSLISHNEQFF
-	TRBV10-3	TRBJ2-3	TRBD2	TGTGCCATCAGAGCAGTTGCGGGAGAAGGCACAGATACGCAGTATTTT	CAIRAVAGEGTDTQYF
few	TRBV13	TRBJ1-1	-	TGTGCCAGCAGCTTAGTTAGGAACACTGAAGCTTTCTTT	CASSLVRNTEAFF
-	TRBV18	TRBJ1-3	-	TGTGCCAGCTCACCCGGACAGCCCAACTCTGGAAACACCATATATTTT	CASSPGQPNSGNTIYF
-	TRBV6-2/TRBV6-3	TRBJ2-1	-	TGTGCCAGCAGTTACTCGGTGGTCGGCTACAATGAGCAGTTCTTC	CASSYSVVGYNEQFF
-	TRBV21-1	TRBJ2-5	-	TGTGCCAGCAGCAATGGGACTAGCCTGTACCAAGAGACCCAGTACTTC	CASSNGTSLYQETQYF
-	TRBV24-1	TRBJ2-2	-	TGTGCCACCAGTGACACGGAGGGGATCACACCCGGGGAGCTGTTTTTT	CATSDTEGITPGELFF
-	TRBV18	TRBJ2-7	TRBD1	TGTGCCAGCTCACCTAACCAGGGGGCCTACGAGCAGTACTTC	CASSPNQGAYEQYF
-	TRBV6-2/TRBV6-3	TRBJ2-3	TRBD2	TGTGCCAGCAGTTACGACTCTAGCGGGACAGATACGCAGTATTTT	CASSYDSSGTDTQYF
-	TRBV27	TRBJ1-1	-	TGTGCCAGCAGTTCATATAGGAACACTGAAGCTTTCTTT	CASSSYRNTEAFF
-	TRBV9	TRBJ2-7	TRBD2	TGTGCCAGCAGCCCCCGAGGAGTAGCGGGAGGAAGGGAGCAGTACTTC	CASSPRGVAGGREQYF
-	TRBV19	TRBJ1-1	-	TGTGCCACCGGGGTCAGCAACACTGAAGCTTTCTTT	CATGVSNTEAFF
few	TRBV2	TRBJ1-2	TRBD1	TGTGCCAGCAGTGCCTTACAGGGGGCAGCTAACTATGGCTACACCTTC	CASSALQGAANYGYTF
-	TRBV28	TRBJ1-3	-	TGTGCCAGCAACCTCGACAGTTATAATTCTGGAAACACCATATATTTT	CASNLDSYNSGNTIYF
-	TRBV7-2	TRBJ1-3	TRBD1	TGTGCCAGCAGCTTATTGGGTGTGGCAGGGGGAGTGGACACCATATATTTT	CASSLLGVAGGVDTIYF
-	TRBV27	TRBJ1-6	-	TGTGCCAGCAGTCTCCGAACGACAGCTCGGAGCTCCTATAATTCACCCCTCCACTTT	CASSLRTTARSSYNSPLHF
-	TRBV4-1	TRBJ1-1	-	TGCGCCAGCAGCCAAGAAGGGGAGAACACTGAAGCTTTCTTT	CASSQEGENTEAFF
-	TRBV6-1	TRBJ1-2	TRBD1	TGTGCCAGCAGTGACCCATGGACAGGAATCACTAACTATGGCTACACCTTC	CASSDPWTGITNYGYTF
-	TRBV7-9	TRBJ2-7	TRBD2	TGTGCCAGCAGCTTTAGGCTAGCGGGAATACACTCCTACGAGCAGTACTTC	CASSFRLAGIHSYEQYF
-	TRBV2	TRBJ1-3	-	TGTGCCACAGGGGTGAGCTCTGGAAACACCATATATTTT	CATGVSSGNTIYF
-	TRBV15	TRBJ2-7	-	TGTGCCACCAGCAGAGACAAAACCGGCTACGAGCAGTACTTC	CATSRDKTGYEQYF
-	TRBV6-4	TRBJ2-7	TRBD1	TGTGCCAGCAGTGTCAGACGCAGGGGGTGCCCCACCTACGAGCAGTACTTC	CASSVRRRGCPTYEQYF
-	TRBV28	TRBJ1-4	TRBD1	TGTGCCAGCAGTCTGACAGGGGTGGATGAAAAACTGTTTTTT	CASSLTGVDEKLFF
-	TRBV18	TRBJ1-6	-	TGTGCCAGCTCACCACCGGGCAGTAATAATTCACCCCTCCACTTT	CASSPPGSNNSPLHF
few	TRBV2	TRBJ2-5	TRBD2	TGTGCCAGCAGTGCGGGGAGGGTCGAGACCCAGTACTTC	CASSAGRVETQYF
-	TRBV29-1	TRBJ1-2	-	TGCAGCGTCCAGACAGCGAACTATGGCTACACCTTC	CSVQTANYGYTF
-	TRBV5-3	TRBJ2-1	TRBD2	TGTGCCAGAAGCTTGGTCGGGACTAGCGGGAGGAATGAGCAGTTCTTC	CARSLVGTSGRNEQFF
-	TRBV28	TRBJ1-2	TRBD1	TGTGCCAGCAAGGGCAGGGGGTCCCCCGGCTATGGCTACACCTTC	CASKGRGSPGYGYTF
-	TRBV9	TRBJ2-1	TRBD2	TGTGCCAGCACGAGCGCTGTCGGGACTAGCGGTACCAATGAGCAGTTCTTC	CASTSAVGTSGTNEQFF
once	TRBV3-1/TRBV3-2	TRBJ2-1	TRBD2	TGTGCCAGCAGCCAAGATGGCGGGAGCGGGAGGATGTACAATGAGCAGTTCTTC	CASSQDGGSGRMYNEQFF
-	TRBV3-1/TRBV3-2	TRBJ2-1	TRBD2	TGTGCCAGCAGCCAGAGGACTAGCGCCTACAATGAGCAGTTCTTC	CASSQRTSAYNEQFF
-	TRBV29-1	TRBJ1-1	-	TGCAGCGTTGAAGGTCAGGGTGGGTCCATCGGCACTGAAGCTTTCTTT	CSVEGQGGSIGTEAFF
-	TRBV7-9	TRBJ1-4	-	TGTGCCAGCAGCGGTACAGGGATTGCAACTAATGAAAAACTGTTTTTT	CASSGTGIATNEKLFF
-	TRBV7-3	TRBJ2-1	TRBD2	TGTGCCAGCAGCCCGTCCGGGACTAGCGGGAGGAACAATGAGCAGTTCTTC	CASSPSGTSGRNNEQFF
few	TRBV7-6	TRBJ1-1	TRBD1	TGTGCCAGCAGCCGACAGGGGTACACTGAAGCTTTCTTT	CASSRQGYTEAFF
-	TRBV28	TRBJ2-2	TRBD2	TGTGCCAGCAGCTGGACTAGCGGTGGCACCGGGGAGCTGTTTTTT	CASSWTSGGTGELFF
-	TRBV5-6	TRBJ1-1	TRBD1	TGTGCCAGCAGAGTGGATAACAGGGGCACTGAAGCTTTCTTT	CASRVDNRGTEAFF
-	TRBV5-1	TRBJ1-4	-	TGCGCCAGCAGCTTGGTAACAGCAACTAATGAAAAACTGTTTTTT	CASSLVTATNEKLFF
-	TRBV6-5	TRBJ1-1	-	TGTGCCAGCAGTTACTCATCCGGGGTTACATCTGAAGCTTTCTTT	CASSYSSGVTSEAFF
-	TRBV7-9	TRBJ2-5	TRBD1	TGTGCCATCCCCCCCACACGGGACAGGGGTTTAGAGACCCAGTACTTC	CAIPPTRDRGLETQYF
-	TRBV19	TRBJ1-5	-	TGTGCCAGTAGTATAATGGCAGATAGCAATCAGCCCCAGCATTTT	CASSIMADSNQPQHF
once	TRBV30	TRBJ2-1	-	TGTGCCTGGAGTGGAGGCAGGGATCCGTTCTTC	CAWSGGRDPFF
-	TRBV6-2/TRBV6-3	TRBJ1-6	-	TGTGCCAGCAGCCTCCCGGGGTACTCCTATAATTCACCCCTCCACTTT	CASSLPGYSYNSPLHF
few	TRBV5-1	TRBJ2-7	TRBD2	TGCGCCAGCAGCCGGACTAGCGGGGTGGGGCTCTACGAGCAGTACTTC	CASSRTSGVGLYEQYF
-	TRBV19	TRBJ2-1	TRBD2	TGTGCCAGTAGTATTTTCGGGAGGGCCCTTAGGAATGAGCAGTTCTTC	CASSIFGRALRNEQFF
-	TRBV14	TRBJ2-5	TRBD2	TGTGCCAGCAGCCAAGCTGGGGCATGGGTAAGCGGGACTCAAGAGACCCAGTACTTC	CASSQAGAWVSGTQETQYF
-	TRBV18	TRBJ1-2	TRBD1	TGTGCCAGCTCCCAAGGTCGGACAGGGGAGGGCTACACCTTC	CASSQGRTGEGYTF
-	TRBV12-5	TRBJ2-1	TRBD1	TGTGCTAGTGGTTTGGGGGTCAGGCAGGGACAGGGCGAGCAGTTCTTC	CASGLGVRQGQGEQFF
once	TRBV27	TRBJ1-5	-	TGTGCCAGCAGTTTAGAAGGACGAGGGCAGCCCCAGCATTTT	CASSLEGRGQPQHF